This T cell receptor (beta chain) is from a study of blood T cell repertoires in COVID-19. This table comes from immunoSEQ multiplex PCR, and its TCRdb copy is limited to in-frame clones, with some not included. Of over 600,000 clones detected, about nine tenths appear once; the ten largest clones hold about 0.26%. Germline CDR1 and CDR2: KGHSH and LQKENI. Trimming took off 3 bases at V and 6 bases at J, with 21 bases between the two ends. The length of the CDR3 is 16 residues. This chain connects TRBV18 to TRBJ2-7; a weak D match, TRBD1 (6 bases). The sequence was obtained from a woman in her late teens or twenties with acute or convalescent COVID-19. The specimen sequenced was peripheral blood. The CDR3: CASSPQEYRDLGEQYF. The CDR3, as DNA: TGTGCCAGCTCACCTCAGGAATACAGGGATTTGGGCGAGCAGTACTTC. The full variable domain, with the rest looked up from reference TRBV18 and TRBJ2-7, is NAGVMQNPRHLVRRRGQEARLRCSPMKGHSHVYWYRQLPEEGLKFMVYLQKENIIDESGMPKERFSAEFPKEGPSILRIQQVVRGDSAAYFCASSPQEYRDLGEQYFGPGTRLTVT.